This T cell receptor beta chain was sequenced for a study of control samples from healthy donors and cancer patients. Data came from immunoSEQ multiplex PCR; TCRdb stores just in-frame clones and leaves some out. The sample contains roughly 130,000 clones, about 93% of which appear only once. The CDR3 has 14 amino acids. V was clipped by 0 bases and J by 14 bases; unmatched bases: 5. Germline values: CDR1 SGHNT, CDR2 YYREEE (reference sequence). This clonotype was obtained from a man between 18 and 29 years old in good health. The chain is built from TRBV5-4 and TRBJ2-3; 14 nucleotides line up with TRBD2. Material for sequencing was blood. The CDR3 spells CASSLGLAGGPGYF. In DNA, the CDR3 is TGTGCCAGCAGCTTGGGACTAGCGGGAGGGCCCGGGTATTTT.